A single sample is the source of the 12 T cell receptor beta chains below, sequenced in a study of T cells after yellow fever vaccination. Using its own MiXCR run on the 5' RACE reads, TCRdb lists one record per CDR3 protein. The top ten clones hold roughly a quarter of a sample with just over 300,000 distinct CDR3 sequences, around 4% of them seen once. Sequencing was performed on PBMCs, taken on the day of the yellow fever booster vaccination. Source of these receptors: a man aged 18 to 29 who received the YFV17D yellow fever vaccine.

The CDR3 spells CASSLGGARDGEQYV. For the CDR3, the DNA is TGTGCCAGCAGTTTAGGGGGGGCTAGGGATGGCGAGCAGTACGTC. The chain is built from TRBV12-3 or TRBV12-4 and TRBJ2-7; D assignment may be TRBD1 or TRBD2 (6 bases each). CDR3 length: 15 residues. Trimming removed 1 base from V and 6 bases from J, with 16 bases in between.

This clonotype was observed a handful of times. The J gene is TRBJ1-2, the V gene TRBV7-9; possible D gene TRBD1, 5 bases. CDR3 size: 17 residues. Per germline, CDR1 SEHNR and CDR2 FQNEAQ (reference sequence). V lost 5 bases to trimming and J lost 0 bases, with 19 bases between them. CDR3: CASSIGTDSLANYGYTF. The CDR3, as DNA: TGTGCCAGCAGCATCGGGACGGACTCTCTGGCTAACTATGGCTACACCTTC.

This clonotype was seen a handful of times. V is TRBV6-1 and J is TRBJ1-2; TRBD1 matches at 7 bases. This CDR3 comprises 14 residues. The V segment lost 7 bases and the J segment 4 bases; nucleotides outside the gene matches: 9. CDR1 and CDR2 from the germline V gene are MNHNS and SASEGT. The CDR3, as DNA: TGTGCCAGCAACCTAGCGACAGGGAGCTATGGCTACACCTTC. It is translated as CASNLATGSYGYTF.

This clonotype was picked up many times. The rearrangement joins TRBV29-1 to TRBJ2-3; D not resolved. The CDR3 length is 11 residues. Trimming stripped 4 bases from V and 6 bases from J, with 8 bases between. Germline V lookup: CDR1 SQVTM, CDR2 ANQGSEA. This chain's CDR3 is CSVVGWDTQYF. The CDR3 nucleotides read TGCAGCGTTGTTGGGTGGGATACGCAGTATTTT.

Ten or more counts support this clonotype. The gene calls are TRBV7-2 and TRBJ2-4; possible D gene TRBD2, 7 bases. The length of the CDR3 is 16 residues. V was cut by 3 bases and J by 0 bases, with 12 bases left in between. CDR1 is SGHTA and CDR2 is FQGNSA in the germline V gene. The CDR3 region is CASSFFGGLAKNIQYF. In DNA form, the CDR3 reads TGTGCCAGCAGCTTCTTCGGGGGGCTAGCCAAAAACATTCAGTACTTC.

The table lists this clonotype with a few counts. The V gene is TRBV20-1, the J gene TRBJ1-1; 7 bases line up with TRBD1. The CDR3 covers 15 residues. Germline V CDR1 and CDR2: DFQATT, SNEGSKA (reference sequence). Trimming cost V 3 bases and J 5 bases; bases outside gene matches: 12. DNA of the CDR3: TGCAGTGCTAGTGACGGGGACAGCCCAAGAACTGAAGCTTTCTTT. Its protein product is CSASDGDSPRTEAFF.

This chain links TRBV6-5 with TRBJ1-1; D might be TRBD1 (5 bases). Germline assignment: CDR1 MNHEY and CDR2 SVGAGI. CDR3 length: 15 residues. V gave up 3 bases and J gave up 7 bases, with 18 bases separating them. CDR3 nucleotide sequence: TGTGCCAGCAGTTATTGGGACTCCCGGGCAGGTGAAGCTTTCTTT. It yields the protein CASSYWDSRAGEAFF.

This clonotype appeared many times. The genes are TRBV19 and TRBJ2-2; D is possibly TRBD2 (5 bases). Germline values: CDR1 LNHDA, CDR2 SQIVND (reference sequence). With 5 bases removed from V and 4 bases from J, the gap between germline ends came to 17 bases. CDR3 size: 16 residues. The DNA of the CDR3 is TGTGCCAGTAGTTTCGGACTCCGATCGGGCACCGGGGAGCTGTTTTTT. This gives the protein CASSFGLRSGTGELFF.

This clonotype was observed many times. This rearrangement joins TRBV20-1 to TRBJ1-5; the match to TRBD1 covers 8 bases. J lost 5 bases, V lost 6 bases, and 12 bases had no gene match. CDR3 length: 15 residues. Germline assignment: CDR1 DFQATT and CDR2 SNEGSKA (reference sequence). Here the CDR3 DNA reads TGCAGTGCCGAGACCGCCGGGACAGGAGATCAGCCCCAGCATTTT. It yields the protein CSAETAGTGDQPQHF.

The chain couples TRBV4-1 to TRBJ1-6, with 9 bases that match TRBD1. Germline V CDR1 and CDR2: MGHRA, YSYEKL. The CDR3 runs to 15 residues. J was trimmed by 7 bases and V by 3 bases; bases with no gene match: 4. CDR3 nucleotides: TGCGCCAGCAGCCACCCGGGACAGGGAAATTCACCCCTCCACTTT. As protein: CASSHPGQGNSPLHF.

This clonotype was seen a handful of times. The chain employs TRBV6-5 and TRBJ2-1; 7 positions agree with TRBD2. Unmatched junction bases numbered 6, after V lost 2 bases and J lost 5 bases. CDR1 is MNHEY and CDR2 is SVGAGI in the germline V gene. CDR3 size: 15 residues. This CDR3 reads CASSYIQRGNNEQFF. The CDR3 DNA reads TGTGCCAGCAGTTACATCCAGCGGGGAAACAATGAGCAGTTCTTC.

This clonotype has only a few counts. The chain has TRBV6-6 and TRBJ2-7; D perhaps matches TRBD2 (5 bases). The CDR3 runs to 14 residues. The germline V gene has CDR1 MNHNY and CDR2 SVGAGI (reference sequence). Between the trimmed V and J ends, which lost 0 bases and 4 bases, there was a span of 10 bases. This CDR3 is CASSYSTIGYEQYV. CDR3 sequence (DNA): TGTGCCAGCAGTTACTCGACTATCGGATACGAGCAGTACGTC.